The rows below give T cell receptor beta chains drawn from one sample of a study of blood T cell repertoires in COVID-19. Method: immunoSEQ multiplex PCR; TCRdb's copy keeps in-frame clones and lacks some. The top ten hold less than 2% of the sample, which has about 140,000 clones, around 90% seen once. Material: peripheral blood. These receptors were obtained from a man aged 65 to 79 with acute or convalescent COVID-19. The CDR3 runs from the conserved cysteine through the conserved F or W. Fields, in order: CDR3 length, clone size, V gene, J gene, D gene, CDR3 protein, CDR3 DNA. D genes are given only for firm matches. The listing skips clone size in some rows; elsewhere it reads once, few, many or a size class.

>11|.|TRBV12-3/TRBV12-4|TRBJ2-1|.
CASSLGTVKFF
TGTGCCAGCAGTTTAGGGACAGTTAAGTTCTTC
>17|.|TRBV4-1|TRBJ1-3|.
CASSQAFYGNSGNTIYF
TGCGCCAGCAGCCAAGCTTTTTACGGGAACTCTGGAAACACCATATATTTT
>17|.|TRBV5-1|TRBJ2-1|.
CASSLAVIGSSYNEQFF
TGCGCCAGCAGCTTGGCCGTTATCGGGAGCTCCTACAATGAGCAGTTCTTC
>15|.|TRBV28|TRBJ2-5|.
CASSSRRQRQETQYF
TGTGCCAGCAGTTCTAGACGACAGAGACAAGAGACCCAGTACTTC
>14|few|TRBV27|TRBJ1-2|TRBD1
CASSPGTGKFGYTF
TGTGCCAGCAGTCCCGGGACAGGGAAGTTTGGCTACACCTTC
>16|.|TRBV28|TRBJ2-7|TRBD1
CASSPSTGGGSYEQYF
TGTGCCAGCAGTCCGTCGACAGGGGGAGGTTCCTACGAGCAGTACTTC
>15|.|TRBV7-3|TRBJ1-1|TRBD1
CASSLTGQGGTEAFF
TGTGCCAGCAGCTTAACGGGACAGGGAGGAACTGAAGCTTTCTTT
>14|.|TRBV2|TRBJ2-7|.
CASSAQGSSYEQYF
TGTGCCAGCAGTGCGCAGGGGAGCTCCTACGAGCAGTACTTC
>14|.|TRBV28|TRBJ1-2|.
CASSPGAGNYGYTF
TGTGCCAGCAGCCCCGGGGCGGGGAACTATGGCTACACCTTC
>14|.|TRBV5-1|TRBJ2-2|.
CASSLSGNTGELFF
TGCGCCAGCAGCCTCTCGGGGAACACCGGGGAGCTGTTTTTT
>15|.|TRBV2|TRBJ1-5|TRBD1
CASSVGDSRNQPQHF
TGTGCCAGCAGTGTTGGGGACAGCCGCAATCAGCCCCAGCATTTT
>17|few|TRBV5-1|TRBJ2-2|TRBD1
CASSRTLTGGNTGELFF
TGCGCCAGCAGTCGGACCCTGACAGGGGGGAACACCGGGGAGCTGTTTTTT
>14|.|TRBV6-5|TRBJ1-1|.
CASSPLGGRTEAFF
TGTGCCAGCAGTCCCTTGGGGGGGCGGACTGAAGCTTTCTTT